The 27 T cell receptor beta chains reported below all come from one sample, sequenced in a study of blood T cell repertoires in COVID-19. TCRdb's copy holds only in-frame clones and misses some; the assay was immunoSEQ multiplex PCR. The table has about 69,000 clones, roughly three quarters seen once. Sequencing used peripheral blood. The receptors originated from a human donor in a cohort sampled during active COVID-19.

The rearrangement joins TRBV5-4 to TRBJ2-2, with 7 bases identical to TRBD1. V trimming: 4 bases; J trimming: 2 bases; junction bases outside the gene matches: 8. Germline values: CDR1 SGHNT, CDR2 YYREEE (reference sequence). The CDR3 has 16 amino acids. The CDR3 DNA follows: TGTGCCAGCAGCAGTAAGACAGGGAGTAACACCGGGGAGCTGTTTTTT. Translated, it gives CASSSKTGSNTGELFF.

The chain couples TRBV24-1 to TRBJ2-7; TRBD1 is a possible D gene (5 bases). This CDR3 is 15 amino acids long. V lost 0 bases to trimming and J lost 2 bases, with 10 bases between them. Per germline, CDR1 KGHDR and CDR2 SFDVKD. The CDR3 spells CATSDLIFRAYEQYF. CDR3 DNA sequence: TGTGCCACCAGTGATTTGATTTTCAGGGCCTACGAGCAGTACTTC.

The CDR3 DNA follows: TGTGCCAGCAGCCAAGTAGCCCAAGGCAAAAACATTCAGTACTTC. It yields the protein CASSQVAQGKNIQYF. This sequence joins TRBV4-2 and TRBJ2-4; D unclear. The germline CDR1 and CDR2 sequences are LGHNA and YNFKEQ. Trimming took off 1 base at V and 3 bases at J, with 10 bases between the two ends. This CDR3 spans 15 amino acids.

This clone was observed a handful of times. The J gene is TRBJ1-1, the V gene TRBV7-8, with 7 bases identical to TRBD1. CDR1 is SGHVS and CDR2 is FQNEAQ in the germline V gene. The CDR3 has 14 residues. Unmatched junction bases numbered 8, after V lost 5 bases and J lost 5 bases. The DNA of the CDR3 is TGTGCCAGCAGCCTTAGACAGGGAGAGACTGAAGCTTTCTTT. The encoded protein is CASSLRQGETEAFF.

V usage is TRBV6-1 and J usage is TRBJ1-2; D gene ambiguous. From germline, CDR1 is MNHNS and CDR2 SASEGT. The CDR3 extends over 12 amino acids. Deletions cut 0 bases from V and 9 bases from J, with 8 bases between. CDR3 bases: TGTGCCAGCAGTGAAGCGTTCCCAAGCTACACCTTC. As protein: CASSEAFPSYTF.

The chain carries TRBV28 and TRBJ2-7; 7 bases align to TRBD1. This CDR3 is 14 amino acids long. Germline CDR1 is MDHEN and CDR2 is SYDVKM. The V gene end was trimmed by 3 bases and the J gene end by 3 bases; junction bases not matched to a gene: 5. The DNA for the CDR3 is TGTGCCAGCAGTTTCTTCGACAGGGACTACGAGCAGTACTTC. Protein: CASSFFDRDYEQYF.

The rearrangement joins TRBV9 to TRBJ2-2; 10 nucleotides agree with TRBD2. Germline CDR1 SGDLS, CDR2 YYNGEE. Trimming took 2 bases from V and 2 from J; bases not matched to a gene: 3. This CDR3 is built from 16 residues. Here the CDR3 reads CASSVLAGANTGELFF. CDR3 nucleotides: TGTGCCAGCAGCGTTCTAGCGGGAGCTAACACCGGGGAGCTGTTTTTT. The full variable domain, rest sourced from reference TRBV9 and TRBJ2-2, is DSGVTQTPKHLITATGQRVTLRCSPRSGDLSVYWYQQSLDQGLQFLIQYYNGEERAKGNILERFSAQQFPDLHSELNLSSLELGDSALYFCASSVLAGANTGELFFGEGSRLTVL.

The chain recombines TRBV2 with TRBJ1-6, with 7 nucleotides matching TRBD1. The J segment lost 7 bases and the V segment lost 10 bases, leaving 16 bases of the junction unmatched. Germline CDR1 reads SNHLY; CDR2 reads FYNNEI. This CDR3 is built from 16 residues. This chain's CDR3 is CATTSDRLGMNSPLHF. CDR3 nucleotide sequence: TGTGCCACCACCTCGGACAGGTTGGGAATGAATTCACCCCTCCACTTT.

The chain recombines TRBV6-5 with TRBJ1-2; no clear D. V was shortened by 2 bases and J by 4 bases, with 11 bases between the two germline ends. Germline V gives CDR1 MNHEY, CDR2 SVGAGI. The CDR3 spans 14 residues. The chain's CDR3 is CASSYRRTTYGYTF. As DNA, the CDR3 is TGTGCCAGCAGTTACCGCCGGACTACCTATGGCTACACCTTC.

This chain uses TRBV7-9 with TRBJ2-1; a weak D match, TRBD2 (5 bases). Germline CDR1 is SEHNR and CDR2 is FQNEAQ (reference sequence). This CDR3 is 15 amino acids long. The V gene lost 2 bases and the J gene lost 1 base, with 9 bases spanning the gap. CDR3 bases: TGTGCCAGCAGCTTAATGAGGGATTCCTACAATGAGCAGTTCTTC. This encodes CASSLMRDSYNEQFF.

The rearrangement joins TRBV19 to TRBJ2-7; TRBD1 is a possible D gene (6 bases). CDR3 size: 13 residues. V was clipped by 5 bases and J by 2 bases, with 10 bases between them. Germline CDR1 LNHDA, CDR2 SQIVND (reference sequence). The CDR3 nucleotides are TGTGCCAGTAGTGGGACAACTACCTACGAGCAGTACTTC. Its protein is CASSGTTTYEQYF. Looking up the rest from reference TRBV19 and TRBJ2-7 gives the full variable domain: DGGITQSPKYLFRKEGQNVTLSCEQNLNHDAMYWYRQDPGQGLRLIYYSQIVNDFQKGDIAEGYSVSREKKESFPLTVTSAQKNPTAFYLCASSGTTTYEQYFGPGTRLTVT.

The gene calls are TRBV18 and TRBJ1-1, with D possibly TRBD1 on 5 matching bases. Deletions cut 0 bases from V and 3 bases from J, with 8 bases between. Germline CDR1 reads KGHSH; CDR2 reads LQKENI. This CDR3 comprises 14 residues. Here the CDR3 DNA reads TGTGCCAGCTCACCACCCTCACAGGACACTGAAGCTTTCTTT. Encoded protein: CASSPPSQDTEAFF.

The chain joins TRBV6-5 to TRBJ1-5, with a weak D call TRBD1 (5 bases). CDR3 size: 13 residues. Germline V CDR1 and CDR2: MNHEY, SVGAGI. The V end lost 7 bases, the J end lost 2 bases, and 9 bases lay between the germline ends. The CDR3 loop is CASIDSRNQPQHF. The CDR3 DNA reads as TGTGCCAGCATCGACAGCCGCAATCAGCCCCAGCATTTT.

This chain joins TRBV5-1 and TRBJ2-1; 14 nucleotides align to TRBD2. V lost 4 bases and J lost 9; bases outside the gene matches: 3. The CDR3 is 14 residues long. In germline, CDR1 is SGHRS, CDR2 YFSETQ. CDR3: CASSPGLAGGEQFF. The CDR3 DNA is TGCGCCAGCAGCCCCGGACTAGCGGGGGGTGAGCAGTTCTTC.

The genes are TRBV18 and TRBJ2-7; D is undetermined. The length of the CDR3 is 15 residues. The germline V and J ends were trimmed by 2 bases and 0 bases, with 11 bases remaining between them. CDR1 KGHSH and CDR2 LQKENI come from the germline V gene. The CDR3 here is CASSPDALSSYEQYF. For the CDR3, the DNA is TGTGCCAGCTCACCAGATGCCCTAAGCTCCTACGAGCAGTACTTC. The whole variable domain, remainder taken from reference TRBV18 and TRBJ2-7, is NAGVMQNPRHLVRRRGQEARLRCSPMKGHSHVYWYRQLPEEGLKFMVYLQKENIIDESGMPKERFSAEFPKEGPSILRIQQVVRGDSAAYFCASSPDALSSYEQYFGPGTRLTVT.

There are many counts of this clone. The V and J genes are TRBV4-2 and TRBJ1-6; tentatively, D is TRBD1 (6 bases). The germline gives CDR1 LGHNA, CDR2 YNFKEQ. Trimming took off 0 bases at V and 14 bases at J, with 17 bases between the two ends. The CDR3 contains 15 residues. The CDR3 spells CASSQDLTGYIALHF. DNA of the CDR3: TGTGCCAGCAGCCAAGATCTAACAGGGTATATCGCCCTCCACTTT.

The genes are TRBV27 and TRBJ2-3; D is perhaps TRBD2 (6 bases). With 7 bases removed from V and 4 bases from J, the gap between germline ends came to 12 bases. CDR3 length equals 13 residues. Germline CDR1 MNHEY, CDR2 SMNVEV (reference sequence). CDR3 coding DNA: TGTGCCAGCAAAGGCGGGAACCCAGATACGCAGTATTTT. This gives the protein CASKGGNPDTQYF.

This rearrangement joins TRBV6-1 to TRBJ1-5, with D possibly matching TRBD1 (5 bases). The V end lost 2 bases, the J end lost 4 bases, and 21 bases lay between the germline ends. Germline CDR1 and CDR2: MNHNS and SASEGT. This CDR3 region has 18 residues. This CDR3 is CASSENPRQGGYNQPQHF. The CDR3 DNA reads TGTGCCAGCAGTGAAAATCCCCGGCAGGGAGGGTATAATCAGCCCCAGCATTTT.

This clone occurred once. The J gene is TRBJ2-1, the V gene TRBV10-3, with 10 bases lining up with TRBD2. Germline trimming cut 0 bases from V and 10 bases from J; bases unmatched to any gene: 9. The V gene's germline CDR1 is ENHRY and CDR2 SYGVKD. CDR3 size: 16 residues. CDR3 sequence reads: CAISESKRGGEGEQFF. CDR3 nucleotides: TGTGCCATCAGTGAGTCTAAGCGGGGGGGCGAAGGGGAGCAGTTCTTC.

The chain recombines TRBV19 with TRBJ2-5; D possibly corresponds to TRBD2 (6 bases). Germline-derived CDR1 and CDR2 are LNHDA and SQIVND (reference sequence). The CDR3 is made up of 14 amino acids. Trimming took off 5 bases at V and 4 bases at J, with 14 bases between the two ends. The CDR3 reads CASSPRDSGETQYF. The CDR3 DNA reads TGTGCCAGTAGTCCTCGGGACTCGGGAGAGACCCAGTACTTC.

CDR3 nucleotides: TGTGCCAGTAGTATTGGGGCAGTTCCTAATGAAAAACTGTTTTTT. Encoded protein: CASSIGAVPNEKLFF. This sequence joins TRBV19 and TRBJ1-4; possible D gene TRBD1, 5 bases. Trimming pared 3 bases from V and 3 bases from J, leaving 11 bases between. This CDR3 has 15 residues. Germline-derived CDR1 and CDR2 are LNHDA and SQIVND (reference sequence). The full variable domain, rest sourced from reference TRBV19 and TRBJ1-4, is DGGITQSPKYLFRKEGQNVTLSCEQNLNHDAMYWYRQDPGQGLRLIYYSQIVNDFQKGDIAEGYSVSREKKESFPLTVTSAQKNPTAFYLCASSIGAVPNEKLFFGSGTQLSVL.

The gene calls are TRBV15 and TRBJ2-1; D is unresolved. Between the trimmed V and J ends, which lost 1 base and 8 bases, there was a span of 9 bases. CDR3 length: 13 amino acids. Looked up from germline, CDR1 is LNHNV and CDR2 is YYDKDF (reference sequence). The CDR3, as DNA: TGTGCCACCAGCAGAGTGTGGAGTGATGAGCAGTTCTTC. It specifies CATSRVWSDEQFF. The variable domain in full, with the rest retrieved from reference TRBV15 and TRBJ2-1, is DAMVIQNPRYQVTQFGKPVTLSCSQTLNHNVMYWYQQKSSQAPKLLFHYYDKDFNNEADTPDNFQSRRPNTSFCFLDIRSPGLGDTAMYLCATSRVWSDEQFFGPGTRLTVL.

V is TRBV10-2 and J is TRBJ2-7; TRBD2 is a possible D gene (6 bases). The germline V gene encodes CDR1 WSHSY and CDR2 SAAADI. The V end was cut by 0 bases, the J end by 4 bases, with 16 bases between. This CDR3 is 16 amino acids long. CDR3 bases: TGCGCCAGCAGTGAGTCATGGGGGGAATCGCGGTACGAGCAGTACTTC. Amino acid sequence: CASSESWGESRYEQYF.

V gene TRBV11-3 combines with J gene TRBJ2-1, with TRBD2 identical over 7 bases. Per germline, CDR1 SGHNT and CDR2 YENEEA. The CDR3 totals 17 residues. Germline trimming cut 0 bases from V and 0 bases from J; bases unmatched to any gene: 5. For the CDR3, the DNA is TGTGCCAGCAGCTTAGATTTTCGCGGGGGCTCCTACAATGAGCAGTTCTTC. Translated: CASSLDFRGGSYNEQFF.

The V and J genes are TRBV30 and TRBJ1-2; 10 bases agree with TRBD1. The length of the CDR3 is 12 residues. Germline CDR1 reads GTSNPN; CDR2 reads SVGIG (reference sequence). The junction had 6 bases not matched to a gene; V was cut back by 4 bases and J by 10 bases. DNA for the CDR3: TGTGCCTGGACCTTAGGACAGGGGGTCTACACCTTC. It codes for CAWTLGQGVYTF.

This clone is a singleton in its sample. The chain carries TRBV6-5 and TRBJ2-5; D remains unclear. Germline V gene sequence: CDR1 MNHEY, CDR2 SVGAGI. This CDR3 contains 13 residues. V lost 2 bases to trimming and J lost 5 bases, with 9 bases between them. CDR3 sequence: CASSYEARETQYF. CDR3 coding DNA: TGTGCCAGCAGTTACGAGGCCCGGGAGACCCAGTACTTC.

This sequence joins TRBV18 and TRBJ2-3, with 8 nucleotides matching TRBD1. The J segment lost 1 base and the V segment lost 1 base, leaving 7 bases of the junction unmatched. Germline V gives CDR1 KGHSH, CDR2 LQKENI. This CDR3 spans 17 amino acids. CDR3 bases: TGTGCCAGCTCACCACTTCACGGACAGGGAGGCACAGATACGCAGTATTTT. Protein product: CASSPLHGQGGTDTQYF.